The 25 T cell receptor beta chains in this list originate from one sample, sequenced in a study of cytomegalovirus exposure and HLA in healthy donors. The PCR employed 60 Vbeta primers together with 13 Jbeta primers. Sequencing was performed with immunoSEQ multiplex PCR; in TCRdb, only in-frame clones are kept and a portion is missing. The table records 150,000 to 200,000 clones, approximately 67% of them present only once. The material sequenced was PBMCs. The receptors derive from a woman under 30 in good health and CMV-seropositive.

The V gene is TRBV14, the J gene TRBJ1-6; 9 bases agree with TRBD1. This CDR3 is 15 amino acids long. The V and J ends lost 4 bases and 8 bases, in that order; junction bases with no gene match: 6. Germline assignment: CDR1 SGHDN and CDR2 FVKESK. The CDR3, as DNA: TGTGCCAGCAGCCCAGGGACAGGGTATGATTCACCCCTCCACTTT. This encodes CASSPGTGYDSPLHF.

The chain joins TRBV7-9 to TRBJ1-5; tentative D call: TRBD1 (5 bases). The CDR3 runs 13 residues. CDR1 is SEHNR, CDR2 FQNEAQ, per germline (reference sequence). The V end lost 2 bases, the J end lost 7 bases, and 9 bases lay between the germline ends. The CDR3 region is CASSLWGGQPQHF. The CDR3 DNA sequence: TGTGCCAGCAGCTTATGGGGGGGGCAGCCCCAGCATTTT.

V gene TRBV28 combines with J gene TRBJ1-1; D is undetermined. The CDR3 contains 16 residues. CDR1 MDHEN and CDR2 SYDVKM come from the germline V gene. V was clipped by 2 bases and J by 0 bases, with 13 bases between them. The CDR3: CASSLEEGTMNTEAFF. The DNA for the CDR3 is TGTGCCAGCAGTTTAGAAGAGGGTACCATGAACACTGAAGCTTTCTTT.

This chain links TRBV7-3 with TRBJ2-1; D is possibly TRBD2 (6 bases). Trimming cost V 4 bases and J 4 bases, with 11 bases left between them. Germline loops: CDR1 SGHTA, CDR2 FQGTGA. The CDR3 spans 14 residues. For the CDR3, the DNA is TGTGCCAGCAGCTCGGGGGACTGGTACAATGAGCAGTTCTTC. Protein: CASSSGDWYNEQFF.

The chain employs TRBV28 and TRBJ1-4, with D hard to call. Germline CDR1 MDHEN, CDR2 SYDVKM. With 1 base removed from V and 3 bases from J, the gap between germline ends came to 6 bases. This CDR3 region has 14 residues. The CDR3 nucleotides are TGTGCCAGCAGTTTATTTCCTTCTAATGAAAAACTGTTTTTT. Protein sequence: CASSLFPSNEKLFF.

The V call is TRBV28, the J call TRBJ2-5, with TRBD1 matching 7 bases. The J call may be mistaken, given a closer DNA end match to TRBJ2-7. From germline, CDR1 is MDHEN and CDR2 SYDVKM. This CDR3 is 14 amino acids long. CDR3 residues: CASSIPGQRSEQYF. CDR3 in DNA: TGTGCCAGCAGCATTCCGGGACAGCGGTCCGAGCAGTACTTC.

V gene TRBV28 combines with J gene TRBJ2-7, with 13 bases fitting TRBD2. The CDR3 runs 16 residues. CDR1 is MDHEN, CDR2 SYDVKM, per germline. V lost 1 base and J lost 6; bases outside the gene matches: 6. CDR3 protein: CASSLSTSGGYLEQYF. CDR3 DNA: TGTGCCAGCAGTTTATCGACTAGCGGGGGGTATCTCGAGCAGTACTTC.

The chain has TRBV11-3 and TRBJ2-1; the D gene is possibly TRBD2 (6 bases). The V end lost 3 bases, the J end lost 0 bases, and 12 bases lay between the germline ends. Germline values: CDR1 SGHNT, CDR2 YENEEA. The CDR3 spans 16 residues. CDR3 region: CASSFGDWSSYNEQFF. The CDR3 region has the DNA TGTGCCAGCAGCTTTGGGGACTGGAGCTCCTACAATGAGCAGTTCTTC.

The chain joins TRBV7-2 to TRBJ2-1; 8 bases match TRBD2. V lost 0 bases and J lost 8; bases outside the gene matches: 6. The length of the CDR3 is 15 residues. The germline V gene has CDR1 SGHTA and CDR2 FQGNSA. For the CDR3, the DNA is TGTGCCAGCAGCTTAGCGGCGGGAGGAGGGTATGAGCAGTTCTTC. Its translation: CASSLAAGGGYEQFF. The complete variable domain, with remaining parts taken from reference TRBV7-2 and TRBJ2-1, reads GAGVSQSPSNKVTEKGKDVELRCDPISGHTALYWYRQSLGQGLEFLIYFQGNSAPDKSGLPSDRFSAERTGGSVSTLTIQRTQQEDSAVYLCASSLAAGGGYEQFFGPGTRLTVL.

This clone has a single count. The chain carries TRBV9 and TRBJ1-1; D gene uncertain. CDR1 is SGDLS and CDR2 is YYNGEE in the germline V gene. There are 14 residues in the CDR3. V lost 0 bases and J lost 2, with 8 bases in between. In DNA form, the CDR3 reads TGTGCCAGCAGCGTAGATACAGCAAACACTGAAGCTTTCTTT. This translates into CASSVDTANTEAFF.

The chain recombines TRBV6-5 with TRBJ1-2; 9 nucleotides match TRBD1. J lost 6 bases, V lost 6 bases, and 11 bases had no gene match. Germline lookup yields CDR1 MNHEY and CDR2 SVGAGI. The length of the CDR3 is 15 residues. The CDR3 protein is CASSRGQGFKDGYTF. For the CDR3, the DNA is TGTGCCAGCAGCAGGGGACAGGGATTTAAAGATGGCTACACCTTC.

This clone was recorded a few times. V is TRBV18 and J is TRBJ2-3; D unclear. Trimming left V 6 bases short and J 6 bases short, with 16 bases between. Germline CDR1 and CDR2: KGHSH and LQKENI. The CDR3 loop spans 14 amino acids. The CDR3 bases are TGTGCCAGCTCTCCTACCTCCGGTTCCGATACGCAGTATTTT. This encodes CASSPTSGSDTQYF.

A few counts support this clone. The chain has TRBV5-1 and TRBJ2-4, with 10 nucleotides matching TRBD1. V was clipped by 4 bases and J by 3 bases; unmatched bases: 4. This CDR3 is built from 15 residues. Germline assignment: CDR1 SGHRS and CDR2 YFSETQ. CDR3 region: CASSPDRGYKNIQYF. In nucleotides, the CDR3 is TGCGCCAGCAGCCCGGACAGGGGGTACAAAAACATTCAGTACTTC. The full variable domain, its missing parts supplied by reference TRBV5-1 and TRBJ2-4, is KAGVTQTPRYLIKTRGQQVTLSCSPISGHRSVSWYQQTPGQGLQFLFEYFSETQRNKGNFPGRFSGRQFSNSRSEMNVSTLELGDSALYLCASSPDRGYKNIQYFGAGTRLSVL.

V usage is TRBV25-1 and J usage is TRBJ2-3, with 9 bases aligning to TRBD2. The CDR3 is 14 amino acids. V trimming: 6 bases; J trimming: 9 bases; junction bases outside the gene matches: 10. Germline lookup yields CDR1 MGHDK and CDR2 SYGVNS. The CDR3 nucleotides are TGTGCCAGCAGGCCGGGACTAGCTACCCTAACGCAGTATTTT. Translating gives CASRPGLATLTQYF.

This rearrangement joins TRBV6-5 to TRBJ2-4; TRBD1 matches at 7 bases. CDR1 is MNHEY, CDR2 SVGAGI, per germline. Unmatched junction bases numbered 7, after V lost 5 bases and J lost 3 bases. This CDR3 comprises 15 residues. In nucleotides, the CDR3 is TGTGCCAGCAGTCCTACAGGGGAAGGCAAAAACATTCAGTACTTC. Translated, it gives CASSPTGEGKNIQYF.

The CDR3 DNA reads TGTGCCAGCAGTGCGGGACTTCGCCGCTCCTACAATGAGCAGTTCTTC. Protein: CASSAGLRRSYNEQFF. J is TRBJ2-1 and V is TRBV25-1; D may be TRBD2 (6 bases). Between the trimmed V and J ends, which lost 4 bases and 0 bases, there was a span of 13 bases. Per the germline V gene, CDR1 is MGHDK and CDR2 is SYGVNS. The CDR3 covers 16 residues.

The gene calls are TRBV5-1 and TRBJ2-1; TRBD2 matches 15 bases. CDR3 length: 19 residues. The J segment lost 0 bases and the V segment lost 0 bases, leaving 4 bases of the junction unmatched. Germline lookup yields CDR1 SGHRS and CDR2 YFSETQ. For the CDR3, the DNA is TGCGCCAGCAGCTTGGGGGGACTAGCGGGAGGATTCTCCTACAATGAGCAGTTCTTC. This gives the protein CASSLGGLAGGFSYNEQFF.

V usage is TRBV18 and J usage is TRBJ1-5; the match to TRBD1 covers 9 bases. From germline, CDR1 is KGHSH and CDR2 LQKENI. The CDR3 contains 16 residues. V lost 4 bases to trimming and J lost 1 base; unmatched junction nucleotides: 5. As DNA, the CDR3 is TGTGCCAGCTCACTACAGGGGGCCCCCAGCAATCAGCCCCAGCATTTT. Translated, it gives CASSLQGAPSNQPQHF. The complete variable domain, with remaining parts taken from reference TRBV18 and TRBJ1-5, reads NAGVMQNPRHLVRRRGQEARLRCSPMKGHSHVYWYRQLPEEGLKFMVYLQKENIIDESGMPKERFSAEFPKEGPSILRIQQVVRGDSAAYFCASSLQGAPSNQPQHFGDGTRLSIL.

CDR3 sequence: CASSLGGEQYF. The DNA of the CDR3 is TGTGCCAGCAGTTTGGGGGGCGAGCAGTACTTC. The chain uses TRBV28 and TRBJ2-7, with D perhaps matching TRBD2 (6 bases). The CDR3 has 11 amino acids. V shed 3 bases and J shed 6 bases, with 6 bases lying between them. Germline V gene data show CDR1 as MDHEN and CDR2 as SYDVKM.

The chain recombines TRBV6-5 with TRBJ1-1; 8 bases are a match to TRBD1. Germline V gene lookup returns CDR1 MNHEY and CDR2 SVGAGI. V lost 2 bases and J lost 8; bases outside the gene matches: 4. This CDR3 contains 13 residues. The CDR3 protein is CASSYGRQGEAFF. The CDR3 DNA follows: TGTGCCAGCAGTTACGGACGACAGGGGGAAGCTTTCTTT.

This sequence joins TRBV15 and TRBJ1-5; 10 bases map to TRBD1. This CDR3 has 18 residues. The J segment lost 1 base and the V segment lost 3 bases, leaving 9 bases of the junction unmatched. Looked up from germline, CDR1 is LNHNV and CDR2 is YYDKDF (reference sequence). CDR3 residues: CATSRGQGRGSSNQPQHF. The CDR3 region has the DNA TGTGCCACCAGCAGGGGACAGGGGAGGGGGTCGAGCAATCAGCCCCAGCATTTT.

This chain connects TRBV30 to TRBJ1-3, with 9 bases lining up with TRBD1. Germline values: CDR1 GTSNPN, CDR2 SVGIG (reference sequence). V dropped 5 bases and J dropped 2; count of bases not matched to a gene: 4. The length of the CDR3 is 14 residues. For the CDR3, the DNA is TGTGCCTGGCAACAGGGGGCGACTGGAAACACCATATATTTT. Translated, it gives CAWQQGATGNTIYF.

V is TRBV9 and J is TRBJ1-4; D call uncertain. The CDR3 sequence is 15 residues long. V lost 3 bases to trimming and J lost 7 bases, with 16 bases between them. CDR1 SGDLS and CDR2 YYNGEE come from the germline V gene. The CDR3 reads CASSAGLTWGEKLFF. As DNA, the CDR3 is TGTGCCAGCAGCGCCGGACTCACATGGGGTGAAAAACTGTTTTTT.

The rearrangement uses TRBV21-1 and TRBJ2-5; the D segment call TRBD2 is taken from the table without a DNA check. TRBV21-1 constitutes a pseudogene. This CDR3 contains 20 residues. The CDR3 coding sequence is TGTGCCAGCAGCAAAGCGGGTAGCGGGGGCCCGTTTAGCATTCAAGAGACCCAGTACTTC. It codes for CASSKAGSGGPFSIQETQYF.

J is TRBJ2-4 and V is TRBV4-2; 14 bases match TRBD2. After removal of 0 bases from V and 3 bases from J, the junction contained 10 bases not matched to a gene. The CDR3 is 20 amino acids. From germline, CDR1 is LGHNA and CDR2 YNFKEQ. The CDR3 coding sequence is TGTGCCAGCAGCCAAGACCAGGGACTAGCGGGAGTTGGGGTCAAAAACATTCAGTACTTC. This codes for CASSQDQGLAGVGVKNIQYF.